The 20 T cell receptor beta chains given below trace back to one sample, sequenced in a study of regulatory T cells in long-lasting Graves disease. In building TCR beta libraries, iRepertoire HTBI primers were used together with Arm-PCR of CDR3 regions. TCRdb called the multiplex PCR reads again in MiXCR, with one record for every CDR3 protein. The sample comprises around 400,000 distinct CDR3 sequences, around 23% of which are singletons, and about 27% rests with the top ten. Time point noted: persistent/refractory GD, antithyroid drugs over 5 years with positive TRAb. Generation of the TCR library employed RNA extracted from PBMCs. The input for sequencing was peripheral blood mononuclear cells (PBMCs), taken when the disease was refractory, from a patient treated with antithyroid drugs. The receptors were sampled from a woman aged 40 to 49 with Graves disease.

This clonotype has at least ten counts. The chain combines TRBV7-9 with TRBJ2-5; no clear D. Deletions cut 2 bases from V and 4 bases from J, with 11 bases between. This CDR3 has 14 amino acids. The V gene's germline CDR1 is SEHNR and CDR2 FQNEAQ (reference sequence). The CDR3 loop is CASSLLTVPETQYF. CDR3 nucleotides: TGTGCCAGCAGCTTACTTACAGTACCAGAGACCCAGTACTTC. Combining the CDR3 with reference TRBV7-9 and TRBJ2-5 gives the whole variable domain DTGVSQNPRHKITKRGQNVTFRCDPISEHNRLYWYRQTLGQGPEFLTYFQNEAQLEKSRLLSDRFSAERPKGSFSTLEIQRTEQGDSAMYLCASSLLTVPETQYFGPGTRLLVL.

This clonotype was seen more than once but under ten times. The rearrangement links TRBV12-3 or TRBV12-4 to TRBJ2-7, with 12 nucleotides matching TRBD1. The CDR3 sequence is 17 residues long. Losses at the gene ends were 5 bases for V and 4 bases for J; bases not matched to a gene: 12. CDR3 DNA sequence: TGTGCCAGCAGTCCGGGACAGGGGGCGCGAGGGAAATACGAGCAGTACTTC. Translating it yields CASSPGQGARGKYEQYF.

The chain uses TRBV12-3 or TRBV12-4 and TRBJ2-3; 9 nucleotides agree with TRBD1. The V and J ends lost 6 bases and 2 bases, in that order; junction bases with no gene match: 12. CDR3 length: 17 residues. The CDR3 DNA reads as TGTGCCAGCAGCGGGGACAGGGTATCCCTTTCCACAGATACGCAGTATTTT. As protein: CASSGDRVSLSTDTQYF.

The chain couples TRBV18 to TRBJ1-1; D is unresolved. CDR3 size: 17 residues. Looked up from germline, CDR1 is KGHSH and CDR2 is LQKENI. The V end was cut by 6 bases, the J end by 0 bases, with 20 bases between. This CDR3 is CASSRFDTHSLNTEAFF. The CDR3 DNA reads TGTGCCAGCTCGCGCTTCGATACACACAGCCTGAACACTGAAGCTTTCTTT.

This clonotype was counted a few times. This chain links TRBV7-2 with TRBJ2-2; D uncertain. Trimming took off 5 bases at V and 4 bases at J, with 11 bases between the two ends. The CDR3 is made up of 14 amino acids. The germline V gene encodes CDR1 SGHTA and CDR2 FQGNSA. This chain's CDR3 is CASSRPWGTGELFF. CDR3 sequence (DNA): TGTGCCAGCAGCCGCCCCTGGGGCACCGGGGAGCTGTTTTTT.

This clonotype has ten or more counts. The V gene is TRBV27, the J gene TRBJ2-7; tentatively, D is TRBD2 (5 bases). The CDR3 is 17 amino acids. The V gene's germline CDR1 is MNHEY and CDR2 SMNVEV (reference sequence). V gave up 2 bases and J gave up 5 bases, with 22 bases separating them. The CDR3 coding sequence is TGTGCCAGCAGTTTAATGGCAGCTAGCCTCGGAGTAGACGAGCAGTACTTC. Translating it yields CASSLMAASLGVDEQYF.

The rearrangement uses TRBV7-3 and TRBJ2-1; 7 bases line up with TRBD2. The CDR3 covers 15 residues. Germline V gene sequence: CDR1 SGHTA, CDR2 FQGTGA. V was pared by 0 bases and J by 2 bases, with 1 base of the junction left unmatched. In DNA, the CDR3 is TGTGCCAGCAGCTTAACGGGAGGGACCTACAATGAGCAGTTCTTC. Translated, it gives CASSLTGGTYNEQFF. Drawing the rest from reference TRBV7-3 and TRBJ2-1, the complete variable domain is GAGVSQTPSNKVTEKGKYVELRCDPISGHTALYWYRQSLGQGPEFLIYFQGTGAADDSGLPNDRFFAVRPEGSVSTLKIQRTERGDSAVYLCASSLTGGTYNEQFFGPGTRLTVL.

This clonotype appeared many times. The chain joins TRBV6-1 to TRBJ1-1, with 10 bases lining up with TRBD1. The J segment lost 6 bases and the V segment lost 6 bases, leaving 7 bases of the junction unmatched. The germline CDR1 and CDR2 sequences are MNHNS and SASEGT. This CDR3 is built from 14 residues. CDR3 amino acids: CASSKRQGAPEAFF. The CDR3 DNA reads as TGTGCCAGCAGCAAGAGACAGGGGGCCCCTGAAGCTTTCTTT.

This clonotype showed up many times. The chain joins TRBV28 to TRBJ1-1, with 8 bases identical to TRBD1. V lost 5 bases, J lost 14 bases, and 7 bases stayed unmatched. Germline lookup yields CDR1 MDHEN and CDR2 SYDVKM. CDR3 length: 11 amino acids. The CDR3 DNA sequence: TGTGCCAGCAGTGCCCAGACAGGGGACTTCTTT. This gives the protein CASSAQTGDFF.

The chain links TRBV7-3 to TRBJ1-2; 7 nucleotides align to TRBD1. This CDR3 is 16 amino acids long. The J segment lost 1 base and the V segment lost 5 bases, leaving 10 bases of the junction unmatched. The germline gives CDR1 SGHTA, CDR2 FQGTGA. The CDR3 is CASSGLTGQINYGYTF. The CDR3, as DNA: TGTGCCAGCAGCGGACTTACGGGACAGATTAACTATGGCTACACCTTC.

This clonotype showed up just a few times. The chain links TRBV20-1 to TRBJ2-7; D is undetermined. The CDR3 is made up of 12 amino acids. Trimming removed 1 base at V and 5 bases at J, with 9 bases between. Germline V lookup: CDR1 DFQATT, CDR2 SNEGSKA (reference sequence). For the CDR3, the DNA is TGCAGTGCTAGAGGACCTCGGGACGAGCAGTACTTC. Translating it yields CSARGPRDEQYF.

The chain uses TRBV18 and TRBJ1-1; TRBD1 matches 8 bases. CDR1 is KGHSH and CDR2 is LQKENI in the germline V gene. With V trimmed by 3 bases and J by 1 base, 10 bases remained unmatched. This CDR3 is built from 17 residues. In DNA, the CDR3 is TGTGCCAGCTCACCCTCCGTGGCAGGGGGCGCGAACACTGAAGCTTTCTTT. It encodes CASSPSVAGGANTEAFF. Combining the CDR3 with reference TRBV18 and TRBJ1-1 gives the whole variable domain NAGVMQNPRHLVRRRGQEARLRCSPMKGHSHVYWYRQLPEEGLKFMVYLQKENIIDESGMPKERFSAEFPKEGPSILRIQQVVRGDSAAYFCASSPSVAGGANTEAFFGQGTRLTVV.

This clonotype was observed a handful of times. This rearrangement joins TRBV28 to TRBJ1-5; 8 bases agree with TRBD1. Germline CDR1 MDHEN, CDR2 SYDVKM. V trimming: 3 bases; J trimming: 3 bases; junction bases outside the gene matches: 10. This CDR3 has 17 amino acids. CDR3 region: CASSFFTYRGINQPQHF. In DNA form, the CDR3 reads TGTGCCAGCAGTTTTTTCACCTACAGGGGGATCAATCAGCCCCAGCATTTT.

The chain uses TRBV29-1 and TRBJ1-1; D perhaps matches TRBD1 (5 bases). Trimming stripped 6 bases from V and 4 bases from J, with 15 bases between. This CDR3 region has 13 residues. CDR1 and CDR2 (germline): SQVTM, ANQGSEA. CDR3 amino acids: CSVLRVRGTEAFF. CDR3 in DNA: TGCAGCGTCCTCAGGGTTCGGGGCACTGAAGCTTTCTTT. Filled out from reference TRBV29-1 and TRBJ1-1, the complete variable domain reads SAVISQKPSRDICQRGTSLTIQCQVDSQVTMMFWYRQQPGQSLTLIATANQGSEATYESGFVIDKFPISRPNLTFSTLTVSNMSPEDSSIYLCSVLRVRGTEAFFGQGTRLTVV.

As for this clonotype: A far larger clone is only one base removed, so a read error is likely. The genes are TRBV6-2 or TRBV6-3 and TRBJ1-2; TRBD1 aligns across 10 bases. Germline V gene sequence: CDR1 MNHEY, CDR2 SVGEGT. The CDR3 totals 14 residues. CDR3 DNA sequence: TGTGTCAGCAGTTACTCAGACAGGGGGCGAAGCTACACCTTC. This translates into CVSSYSDRGRSYTF.

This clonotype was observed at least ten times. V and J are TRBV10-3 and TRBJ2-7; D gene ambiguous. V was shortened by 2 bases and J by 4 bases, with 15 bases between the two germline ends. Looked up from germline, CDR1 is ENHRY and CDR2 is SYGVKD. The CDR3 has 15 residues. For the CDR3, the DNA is TGTGCCATCAGTGAGAGGGCAGAGAGTCTATACGAGCAGTACTTC. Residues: CAISERAESLYEQYF.

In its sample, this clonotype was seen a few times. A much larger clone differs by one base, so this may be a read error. The CDR3 DNA is TGTGCCAGCTATCCCACAGAGGGGTCAGGTCAGCCCCAGCATTTT. Protein sequence: CASYPTEGSGQPQHF. This rearrangement joins TRBV28 to TRBJ1-5; a weak D match, TRBD1 (5 bases). Trimming removed 8 bases at V and 6 bases at J, with 20 bases between. This CDR3 region has 15 residues. Germline V gene lookup returns CDR1 MDHEN and CDR2 SYDVKM.

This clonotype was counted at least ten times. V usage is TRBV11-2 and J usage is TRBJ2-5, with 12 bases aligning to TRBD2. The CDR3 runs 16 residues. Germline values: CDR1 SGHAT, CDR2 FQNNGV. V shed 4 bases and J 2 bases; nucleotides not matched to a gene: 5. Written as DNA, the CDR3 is TGTGCCAGCAGCTCGCGACTAGCGGGAGATCAAGAGACCCAGTACTTC. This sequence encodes CASSSRLAGDQETQYF. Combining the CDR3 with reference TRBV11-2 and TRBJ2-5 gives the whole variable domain EAGVAQSPRYKIIEKRQSVAFWCNPISGHATLYWYQQILGQGPKLLIQFQNNGVVDDSQLPKDRFSAERLKGVDSTLKIQPAKLEDSAVYLCASSSRLAGDQETQYFGPGTRLLVL.

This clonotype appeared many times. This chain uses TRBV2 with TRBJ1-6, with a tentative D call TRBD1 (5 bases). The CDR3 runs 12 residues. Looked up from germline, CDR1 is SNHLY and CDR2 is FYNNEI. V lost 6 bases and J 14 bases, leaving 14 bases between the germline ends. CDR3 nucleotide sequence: TGTGCCAGCAGGCCCTTACTGACAGCCCTCCACTTT. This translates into CASRPLLTALHF.

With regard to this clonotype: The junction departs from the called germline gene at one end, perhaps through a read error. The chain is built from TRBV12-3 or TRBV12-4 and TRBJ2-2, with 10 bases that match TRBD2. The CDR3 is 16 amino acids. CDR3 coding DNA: TGTGCCCGCAGTTACGGACTAGCGGACAACACCGGGGAGCTGTTTTTT. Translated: CARSYGLADNTGELFF.